These T cell receptor beta chains were read from a single sample in a study of T cells in Graves' hyperthyroidism and ophthalmopathy. TCRdb reanalysed the multiplex PCR reads using MiXCR and keeps one entry per CDR3 protein. Of hundreds of thousands of distinct CDR3 sequences detected, about 45% appear once; the ten largest clones hold roughly 6.5%. The sample consisted of peripheral blood or thyroid tissue (not recorded which). The receptors stem from an adult man with Graves' disease, either hyperthyroidism or ophthalmopathy (not recorded which). Both conserved end residues are part of each CDR3. The D gene is left open where the match is weak. Clone sizes are given selectively: once, few, many, or a class where the clone is expanded.

TRBD2 TRBJ2-5 - TRBV7-6 CASSARGGGETQYF TGTGCCAGCTCGGCCCGGGGCGGGGGAGAGACCCAGTACTTC
- TRBJ1-5 - TRBV2 CASSELTGWRQPQHF TGTGCCAGCAGCGAGCTTACAGGGTGGCGTCAGCCCCAGCATTTT
TRBD1 TRBJ2-7 - TRBV20-1 CSAKAGDRGDYEQYF TGCAGTGCGAAGGCCGGGGACAGGGGGGACTACGAGCAGTACTTC
- TRBJ1-4 - TRBV5-1 CASSFGQSATNEKLFF TGCGCCAGCAGCTTCGGACAGTCTGCAACTAATGAAAAACTGTTTTTT
TRBD2 TRBJ2-7 - TRBV5-6 CASSSIAGGFYEQYF TGTGCCAGCAGCTCTATAGCGGGGGGCTTTTACGAGCAGTACTTC
- TRBJ2-5 - TRBV15 CATSTDRGGQPQYF TGTGCCACCAGCACAGACAGGGGAGGGCAGCCCCAGTACTTC
- TRBJ2-5 many TRBV29-1 CSVELRETQYF TGCAGCGTTGAGTTACGGGAGACCCAGTACTTC
- TRBJ2-7 few TRBV6-6 CASRQGNYEQYF TGTGCCAGCAGACAGGGTAACTACGAGCAGTACTTC
TRBD1 TRBJ1-5 many TRBV7-8 CASSPTGGSSQPQHF TGTGCCAGCAGCCCGACAGGGGGGTCAAGTCAGCCCCAGCATTTT
- TRBJ2-5 few TRBV29-1 CSVEGGWGGRGETQYF TGCAGCGTTGAAGGGGGCTGGGGGGGCCGGGGTGAGACCCAGTACTTC
TRBD1 TRBJ2-7 many TRBV10-3 CAMGTAIYEQYF TGTGCCATGGGGACAGCCATCTACGAGCAGTACTTC
TRBD1 TRBJ1-1 - TRBV7-9 CASSFGTGTTEAFF TGTGCCAGCAGCTTCGGGACAGGTACGACTGAAGCTTTCTTT
- TRBJ1-1 - TRBV7-2 CASSLPGVGNEAFF TGTGCCAGCAGCTTACCAGGGGTGGGGAATGAAGCTTTCTTT
- TRBJ2-7 - TRBV15 CATSRDPRGEQYF TGTGCCACCAGCAGAGATCCCAGGGGCGAGCAGTACTTC
TRBD1 TRBJ1-2 - TRBV15 CATSRAETGGSGYTF TGTGCCACCAGCAGAGCAGAGACAGGGGGCAGTGGCTACACCTTC
TRBD1 TRBJ1-4 many TRBV2 CASSDRVNEKLFF TGTGCCAGCAGCGACAGGGTTAATGAAAAACTGTTTTTT
TRBD1 TRBJ1-2 - TRBV10-3 CASSLGTGATINYGYTF TGTGCCAGCAGTTTAGGGACAGGGGCTACGATTAACTATGGCTACACCTTC
- TRBJ2-5 many TRBV2 CASNKGPQETQYF TGTGCCAGCAACAAGGGACCTCAAGAGACCCAGTACTTC